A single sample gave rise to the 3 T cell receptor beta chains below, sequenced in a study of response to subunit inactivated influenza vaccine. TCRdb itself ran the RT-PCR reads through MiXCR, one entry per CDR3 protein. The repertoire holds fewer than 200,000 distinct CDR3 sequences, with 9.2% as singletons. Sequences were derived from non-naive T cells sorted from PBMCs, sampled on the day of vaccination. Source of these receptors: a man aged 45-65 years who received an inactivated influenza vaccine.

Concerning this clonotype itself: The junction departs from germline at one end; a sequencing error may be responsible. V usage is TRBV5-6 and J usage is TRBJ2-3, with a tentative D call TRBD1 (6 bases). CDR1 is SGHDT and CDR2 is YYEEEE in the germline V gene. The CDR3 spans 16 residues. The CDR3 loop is CAISPGLGGSTDTQYF. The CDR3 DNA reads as TGTGCCATCAGCCCCGGGCTAGGGGGAAGCACAGATACGCAGTATTTT.

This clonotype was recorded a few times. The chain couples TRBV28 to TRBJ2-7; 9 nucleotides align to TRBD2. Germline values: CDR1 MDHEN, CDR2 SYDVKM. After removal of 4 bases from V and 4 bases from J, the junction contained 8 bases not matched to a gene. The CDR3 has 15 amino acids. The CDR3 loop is CASSSQREVAYEQYF. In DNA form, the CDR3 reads TGTGCCAGCAGTTCCCAGCGGGAGGTGGCATACGAGCAGTACTTC.

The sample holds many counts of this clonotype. DNA of the CDR3: TGTGCCAGCAGCTCTCGGACAGGGGTCGATGAGCAGTTCTTC. This sequence encodes CASSSRTGVDEQFF. V usage is TRBV3-1 and J usage is TRBJ2-1; TRBD1 matches at 9 bases. V lost 5 bases and J lost 8; bases outside the gene matches: 7. Per the germline V gene, CDR1 is LGHDT and CDR2 is YNNKEL (reference sequence). The CDR3 runs 14 residues.